A single sample gave rise to the 10 T cell receptor beta chains below, sequenced in a study of identical twins. One entry per CDR3 protein, called by TCRdb with MiXCR from the 5' RACE reads. The table records around 490,000 distinct CDR3 sequences, 13% to 15% of them present only once. This sample also appeared in a second study, on yellow fever vaccine responses in identical twins.

Specimen: CD4+ T cells sorted from blood. The receptors derive from a woman under 30 in good health.

This clonotype has only a few counts. The V gene is TRBV10-3, the J gene TRBJ2-2; no reliable D call. The CDR3 runs 14 residues. V was trimmed by 6 bases and J by 5 bases, leaving 13 bases between them. In germline, CDR1 is ENHRY, CDR2 SYGVKD. CDR3 protein: CAIRLFPGTGELFF. The CDR3 coding sequence is TGTGCCATCAGATTATTCCCCGGTACCGGGGAGCTGTTTTTT.

CDR3 DNA sequence: TGCAGTGCTAACTCCGGGCTCACAAACAATGAGCAGTTCTTC. Its translation is CSANSGLTNNEQFF. The J gene is TRBJ2-1, the V gene TRBV20-1, with D unclear. The CDR3 totals 14 residues. CDR1 and CDR2 from the germline V gene are DFQATT and SNEGSKA (reference sequence). Trimming took off 4 bases at V and 5 bases at J, with 15 bases between the two ends.

The rearrangement uses TRBV2 and TRBJ1-3; D uncertain. The CDR3 has 12 residues. In germline, CDR1 is SNHLY, CDR2 FYNNEI. V gave up 6 bases and J gave up 0 bases, with 3 bases separating them. The CDR3 loop reads CASSYSGNTIYF. CDR3 sequence (DNA): TGTGCCAGCAGCTACTCTGGAAACACCATATATTTT.

At least ten counts were recorded for this clonotype. The gene calls are TRBV10-3 and TRBJ2-7; TRBD1 agrees at 7 bases. After removal of 0 bases from V and 2 bases from J, the junction contained 7 bases not matched to a gene. The CDR3 is 16 residues long. Germline CDR1 and CDR2: ENHRY and SYGVKD. CDR3 in DNA: TGTGCCATCAGTGAGTCGCGTGGGGACAGAACCTACGAGCAGTACTTC. Its translation: CAISESRGDRTYEQYF.

This clonotype was seen more than once but under ten times. The CDR3 nucleotides read TGTGCCAGCAGGAGGGACTACGAAGGGACGTATGAGCAGTTCTTC. This codes for CASRRDYEGTYEQFF. The chain has TRBV2 and TRBJ2-1, with 7 positions matching TRBD2. The V gene end was trimmed by 6 bases and the J gene end by 8 bases; junction bases not matched to a gene: 13. The CDR3 length is 15 residues. Germline assignment: CDR1 SNHLY and CDR2 FYNNEI.

The gene calls are TRBV28 and TRBJ2-7; D not resolved. Trimming stripped 5 bases from V and 0 bases from J, with 17 bases between. Germline V gene lookup returns CDR1 MDHEN and CDR2 SYDVKM. CDR3 size: 16 residues. In DNA form, the CDR3 reads TGTGCCAGCAGTACTCTTCCCCTCTTAACCTCCTACGAGCAGTACTTC. Amino acid sequence: CASSTLPLLTSYEQYF.

The sample holds a few counts of this clonotype. The chain combines TRBV12-3 or TRBV12-4 with TRBJ1-4; 7 nucleotides line up with TRBD1. Unmatched junction bases numbered 10, after V lost 5 bases and J lost 4 bases. The CDR3 is 16 residues long. CDR3 coding DNA: TGTGCCAGCAGTCCACCAGGGGGTGGTCTTAATGAAAAACTGTTTTTT. This codes for CASSPPGGGLNEKLFF.

This chain joins TRBV24-1 and TRBJ2-1; 11 bases fit TRBD2. CDR1 is KGHDR and CDR2 is SFDVKD in the germline V gene. The ends lost 6 bases at V and 9 bases at J; junction bases unmatched: 12. The CDR3 extends over 16 amino acids. This CDR3 reads CATSSSSTSGKTEQFF. DNA for the CDR3: TGTGCCACCAGTTCCAGCTCGACTAGCGGGAAGACTGAGCAGTTCTTC.

The sample holds a few counts of this clonotype. This chain uses TRBV19 with TRBJ2-1; 8 nucleotides line up with TRBD2. In germline, CDR1 is LNHDA, CDR2 SQIVND (reference sequence). CDR3 length: 19 residues. V gave up 0 bases and J gave up 5 bases; unmatched junction bases: 15. The CDR3 DNA reads TGTGCCAGTAGTATAGATCCGCCGGGTAGAGCGGGAGATCACAATGAGCAGTTCTTC. Translated, it gives CASSIDPPGRAGDHNEQFF.

The J gene is TRBJ2-7, the V gene TRBV7-9; 7 nucleotides match TRBD2. V gave up 8 bases and J gave up 4 bases; unmatched junction bases: 5. The CDR3 has 12 residues. Germline assignment: CDR1 SEHNR and CDR2 FQNEAQ (reference sequence). The CDR3 region is CASAREEYEQYF. DNA for the CDR3: TGTGCCAGCGCCCGGGAGGAGTACGAGCAGTACTTC.